This T cell receptor beta chain was recovered during a study of cytomegalovirus exposure and HLA in healthy donors. Germline loops: CDR1 SEHNR, CDR2 FQNEAQ (reference sequence). The CDR3 has 14 amino acids. Trimming removed 5 bases from V and 3 bases from J, with 10 bases in between. 13 Jbeta primers and 60 Vbeta primers were used for the PCR. Profiling relied on immunoSEQ multiplex PCR, and the TCRdb table lists in-frame clones only, not all of them. The profile covers 150,000 to 200,000 clones, with under 90% appearing a single time and about 1.6% taken by the ten largest. The TCR originated in a male donor in good health and CMV-seronegative. The genes are TRBV7-9 and TRBJ2-2; no definite D call. Material for sequencing was PBMCs. CDR3 in DNA: TGTGCCAGCAGCCTGAACGCGGACACCGGGGAGCTGTTTTTT. The encoded protein is CASSLNADTGELFF.